The 9 T cell receptor beta chains below were found in one sample sequenced in a study of T cells in Graves' hyperthyroidism and ophthalmopathy (dated by TCRdb to between 2018 and 2021). Library preparation was by multiplex PCR. Sequencing was performed on an Illumina HiSeq 2000. The TCR beta CDR3 regions were amplified from the RNA transcripts. A first-round RT-PCR of the TCR CDR3 used the HTBI primer set with the Qiagen OneStep RT-PCR kit. TCRdb trimmed public reads at Q25 via fastp, called clones via MiXCR and kept in-frame beta chains. Rows are combined by CDR3 protein, so each entry shows the most common genes and DNA. A total of fewer than 600,000 distinct CDR3 sequences appear in this sample, 13% to 15% of them only once. The ten largest clones take up about 17% of the sample. Sequencing was performed on blood. These receptors came from a woman between 18 and 29 years old with Graves' hyperthyroidism.

The sample holds a few counts of this clonotype. The rearrangement links TRBV27 to TRBJ2-1, with 15 bases aligning to TRBD2. CDR1 is MNHEY, CDR2 SMNVEV, per germline (reference sequence). V shed 3 bases and J 4 bases; nucleotides not matched to a gene: 7. This CDR3 spans 18 amino acids. The CDR3 here is CASSFPGLAGGRYNEQFF. The DNA of the CDR3 is TGTGCCAGCAGTTTCCCCGGACTAGCGGGAGGGAGGTACAATGAGCAGTTCTTC.

This clonotype appeared many times. The chain is built from TRBV7-8 and TRBJ2-1; TRBD1 might be the D (6 bases). Germline CDR1 is SGHVS and CDR2 is FQNEAQ. This CDR3 spans 12 amino acids. Trimming shortened V by 3 bases and J by 8 bases, and 8 bases separated the two germline ends. The CDR3 sequence is CASSFRGHEQFF. Here the CDR3 DNA reads TGTGCCAGCAGCTTCAGGGGCCATGAGCAGTTCTTC.

The gene calls are TRBV2 and TRBJ2-7; 12 bases align to TRBD2. The J segment lost 2 bases and the V segment lost 0 bases, leaving 8 bases of the junction unmatched. The CDR3 has 18 residues. Per the germline V gene, CDR1 is SNHLY and CDR2 is FYNNEI. The CDR3 region has the DNA TGTGCCAGCAGTGAAGCGGCTAGCGGGAGGGGCGCGACCTACGAGCAGTACTTC. Its protein product is CASSEAASGRGATYEQYF.

The rearrangement uses TRBV3-1 and TRBJ2-4, with TRBD1 matching 8 bases. The CDR3 spans 14 residues. The ends lost 5 bases at V and 10 bases at J; junction bases unmatched: 10. The germline CDR1 and CDR2 sequences are LGHDT and YNNKEL (reference sequence). The CDR3 reads CASSYGTGGNIQYF. The CDR3 nucleotides are TGTGCCAGCAGCTACGGGACAGGCGGAAATATTCAGTACTTC.

This chain connects TRBV2 to TRBJ2-7; no definite D call. CDR1 and CDR2 from the germline V gene are SNHLY and FYNNEI. V was trimmed by 4 bases and J by 7 bases, leaving 11 bases between them. The CDR3 runs 12 residues. CDR3 sequence reads: CASSGPSLEQYV. CDR3 sequence (DNA): TGTGCCAGCAGTGGCCCTTCCTTGGAGCAGTACGTC.

V usage is TRBV29-1 and J usage is TRBJ2-4; 9 bases are a match to TRBD2. CDR1 and CDR2 (germline): SQVTM, ANQGSEA. Losses at the gene ends were 6 bases for V and 1 base for J; bases not matched to a gene: 10. This CDR3 has 16 residues. The CDR3 DNA sequence: TGCAGCGTATACAGCGCGGGAGGGCCGGCCAAAAACATTCAGTACTTC. It is translated as CSVYSAGGPAKNIQYF.

In its sample, this clonotype was seen a few times. V and J are TRBV2 and TRBJ1-1, with D hard to call. Per germline, CDR1 SNHLY and CDR2 FYNNEI. Trimming shortened V by 3 bases and J by 8 bases, and 16 bases separated the two germline ends. This CDR3 region has 14 residues. The CDR3 coding sequence is TGTGCCAGCAGTGATGGAGGGCATTTAGTGGAAGCTTTCTTT. Translated, it gives CASSDGGHLVEAFF.

This clonotype was detected ten times or more. The rearrangement joins TRBV10-3 to TRBJ1-1, with 7 bases identical to TRBD1. V was clipped by 4 bases and J by 0 bases; unmatched bases: 8. Germline-derived CDR1 and CDR2 are ENHRY and SYGVKD. The CDR3 totals 16 residues. The CDR3 loop reads CAISGLGQGVNTEAFF. CDR3 nucleotides: TGTGCCATCAGTGGCCTGGGGCAGGGGGTGAACACTGAAGCTTTCTTT.

This clonotype was seen many times. The V gene is TRBV30, the J gene TRBJ1-5; D might be TRBD1 (6 bases). The ends were cut back, 0 bases at V and 5 bases at J, with 8 bases in the middle. Germline CDR1 is GTSNPN and CDR2 is SVGIG (reference sequence). The CDR3 runs to 13 residues. CDR3 amino acids: CAWSVAGDQPQHF. The CDR3 DNA sequence: TGTGCCTGGAGTGTAGCAGGGGATCAGCCCCAGCATTTT.